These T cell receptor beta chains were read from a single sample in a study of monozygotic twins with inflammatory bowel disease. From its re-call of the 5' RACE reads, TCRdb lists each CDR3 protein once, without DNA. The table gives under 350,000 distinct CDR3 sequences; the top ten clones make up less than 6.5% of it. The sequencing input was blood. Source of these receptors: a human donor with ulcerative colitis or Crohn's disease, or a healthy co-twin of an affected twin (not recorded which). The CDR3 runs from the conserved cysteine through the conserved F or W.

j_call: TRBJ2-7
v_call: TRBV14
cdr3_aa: CASSLDRGSPYEQYF

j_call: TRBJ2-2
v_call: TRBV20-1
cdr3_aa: CSASPPTGWTGELFF

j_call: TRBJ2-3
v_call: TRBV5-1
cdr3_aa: CASSFLRGADTQYF

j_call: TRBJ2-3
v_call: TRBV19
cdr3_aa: CASGEGNPQYF

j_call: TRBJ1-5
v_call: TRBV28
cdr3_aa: CASSYPRGGHSNQPQHF

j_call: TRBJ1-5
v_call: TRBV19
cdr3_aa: CASSISTGSNQPQHF

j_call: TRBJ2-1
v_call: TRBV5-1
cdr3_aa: CASSLGTSGSPLRVRDEQFF

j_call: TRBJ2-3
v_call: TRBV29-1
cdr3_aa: CSVAGTSTDTQYF

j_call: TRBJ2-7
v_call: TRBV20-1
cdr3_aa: CSARQDNSYEQYF

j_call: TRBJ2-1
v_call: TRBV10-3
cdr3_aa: CAISERLVDANEQFF

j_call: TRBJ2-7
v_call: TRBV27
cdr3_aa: CASSAGTGYSYEQYF

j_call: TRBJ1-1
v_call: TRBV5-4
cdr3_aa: CASSTQTGRNTEAFF

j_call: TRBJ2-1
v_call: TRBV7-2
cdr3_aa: CASSTGAGLYNEQFF

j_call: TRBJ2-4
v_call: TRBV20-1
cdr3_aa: CSARLANIQYF

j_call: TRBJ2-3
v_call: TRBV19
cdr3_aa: CASSVQGATGTDTQYF

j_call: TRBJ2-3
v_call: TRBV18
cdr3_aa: CASSPLQLPPDTQYF

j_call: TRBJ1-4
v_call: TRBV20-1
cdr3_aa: CSARDEYMDTLQGKLFF

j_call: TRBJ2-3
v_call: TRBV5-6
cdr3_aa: CASSLFQGATDTQYF

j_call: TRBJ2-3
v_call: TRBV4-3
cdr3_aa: CASSQFRKSTDTQYF

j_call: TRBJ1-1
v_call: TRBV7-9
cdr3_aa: CASSLLTGAGTEAFF

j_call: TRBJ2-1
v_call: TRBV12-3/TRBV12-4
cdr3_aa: CASRQSGQGSNEQFF

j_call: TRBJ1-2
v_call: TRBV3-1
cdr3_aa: CASSQEYGRGYTF